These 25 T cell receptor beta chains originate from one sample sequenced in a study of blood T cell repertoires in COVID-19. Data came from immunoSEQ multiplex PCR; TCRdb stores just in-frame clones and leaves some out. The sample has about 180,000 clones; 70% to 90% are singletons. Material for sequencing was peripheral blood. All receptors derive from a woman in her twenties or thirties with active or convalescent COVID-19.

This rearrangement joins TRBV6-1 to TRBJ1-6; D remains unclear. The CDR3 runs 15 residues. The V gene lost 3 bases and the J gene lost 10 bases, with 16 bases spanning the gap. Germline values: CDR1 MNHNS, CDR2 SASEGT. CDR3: CASSDLLNTVSPLHF. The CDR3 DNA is TGTGCCAGCAGTGACCTACTCAATACCGTCTCACCCCTCCACTTT.

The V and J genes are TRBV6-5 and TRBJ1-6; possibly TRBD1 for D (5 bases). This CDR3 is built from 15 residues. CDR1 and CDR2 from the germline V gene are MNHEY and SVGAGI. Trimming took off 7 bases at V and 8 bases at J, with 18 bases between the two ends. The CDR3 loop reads CASTYGGWGDSPLHF. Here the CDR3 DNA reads TGTGCCAGCACCTACGGCGGATGGGGGGATTCACCCCTCCACTTT.

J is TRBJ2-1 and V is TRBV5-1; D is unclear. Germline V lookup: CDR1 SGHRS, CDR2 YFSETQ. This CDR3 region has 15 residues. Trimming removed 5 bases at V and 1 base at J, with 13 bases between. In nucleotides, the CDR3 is TGCGCCAGCAGTTCCGCGGAAGCTTCCTACAATGAGCAGTTCTTC. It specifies CASSSAEASYNEQFF. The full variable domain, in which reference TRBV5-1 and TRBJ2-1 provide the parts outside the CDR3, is KAGVTQTPRYLIKTRGQQVTLSCSPISGHRSVSWYQQTPGQGLQFLFEYFSETQRNKGNFPGRFSGRQFSNSRSEMNVSTLELGDSALYLCASSSAEASYNEQFFGPGTRLTVL.

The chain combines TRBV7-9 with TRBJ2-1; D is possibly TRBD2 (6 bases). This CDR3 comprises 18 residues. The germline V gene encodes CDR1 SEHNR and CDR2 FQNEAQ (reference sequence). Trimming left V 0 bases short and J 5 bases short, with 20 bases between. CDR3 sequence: CASSLALHRDSGDNEQFF. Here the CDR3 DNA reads TGTGCCAGCAGCTTAGCTTTACACCGGGACTCCGGGGACAATGAGCAGTTCTTC.

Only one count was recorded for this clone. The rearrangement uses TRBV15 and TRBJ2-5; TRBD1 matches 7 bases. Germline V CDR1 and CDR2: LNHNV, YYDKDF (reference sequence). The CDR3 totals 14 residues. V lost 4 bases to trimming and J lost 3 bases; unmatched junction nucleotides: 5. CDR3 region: CATSTLTGEETQYF. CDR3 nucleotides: TGTGCCACCAGCACCCTAACAGGGGAAGAGACCCAGTACTTC.

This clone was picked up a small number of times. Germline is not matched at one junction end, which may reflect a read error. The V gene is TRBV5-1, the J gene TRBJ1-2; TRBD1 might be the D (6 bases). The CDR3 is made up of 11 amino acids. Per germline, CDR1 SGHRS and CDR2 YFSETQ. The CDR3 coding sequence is TGCGCCAGCAGATTGGGGGGCGGCTACACCTTC. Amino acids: CASRLGGGYTF.

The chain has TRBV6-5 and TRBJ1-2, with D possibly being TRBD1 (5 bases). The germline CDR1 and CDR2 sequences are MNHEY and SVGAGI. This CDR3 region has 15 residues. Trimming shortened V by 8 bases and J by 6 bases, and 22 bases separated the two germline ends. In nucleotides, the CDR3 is TGTGCCAGCCTTGGAGGGTCAAGGAGGGACGATGGCTACACCTTC. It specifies CASLGGSRRDDGYTF.

The CDR3 sequence is CASSVDWSSYNEQFF. Here the CDR3 DNA reads TGTGCCAGCAGCGTAGACTGGAGCTCCTACAATGAGCAGTTCTTC. V usage is TRBV6-5 and J usage is TRBJ2-1, with unresolved D. The CDR3 runs 15 residues. The germline gives CDR1 MNHEY, CDR2 SVGAGI. Deletions cut 6 bases from V and 0 bases from J, with 12 bases between.

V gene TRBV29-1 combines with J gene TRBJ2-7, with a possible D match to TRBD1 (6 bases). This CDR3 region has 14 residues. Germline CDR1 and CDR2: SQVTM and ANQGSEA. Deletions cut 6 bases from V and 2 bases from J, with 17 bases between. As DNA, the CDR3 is TGCAGCGTAGGAGGACAGTTTGATCCCTACGAGCAGTACTTC. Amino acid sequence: CSVGGQFDPYEQYF.

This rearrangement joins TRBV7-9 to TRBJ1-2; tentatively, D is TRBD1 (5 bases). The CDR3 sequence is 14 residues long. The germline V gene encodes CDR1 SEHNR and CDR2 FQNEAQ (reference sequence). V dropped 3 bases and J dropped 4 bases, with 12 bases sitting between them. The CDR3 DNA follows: TGTGCCAGCAGCTTTGGGGGGGACTCCTATGGCTACACCTTC. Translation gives CASSFGGDSYGYTF.

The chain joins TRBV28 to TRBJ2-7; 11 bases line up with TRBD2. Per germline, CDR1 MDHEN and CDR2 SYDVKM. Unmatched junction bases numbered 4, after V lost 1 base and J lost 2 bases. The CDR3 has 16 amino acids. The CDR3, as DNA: TGTGCCAGCAGTTTATTCGGACTAGCGGGTACCTACGAGCAGTACTTC. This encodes CASSLFGLAGTYEQYF.

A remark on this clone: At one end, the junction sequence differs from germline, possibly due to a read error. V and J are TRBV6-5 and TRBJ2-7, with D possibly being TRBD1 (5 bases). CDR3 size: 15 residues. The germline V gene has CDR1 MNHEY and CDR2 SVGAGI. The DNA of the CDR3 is TGTGCCAGCAGTTTCCGGAGACAGAGCTTCTACGGGCAGTACTTC. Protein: CASSFRRQSFYGQYF.

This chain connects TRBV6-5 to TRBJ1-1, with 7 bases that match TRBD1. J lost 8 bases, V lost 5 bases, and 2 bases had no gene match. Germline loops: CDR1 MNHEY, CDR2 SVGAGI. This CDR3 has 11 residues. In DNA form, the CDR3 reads TGTGCCAGCAGTAGGGACAGAGAAGCTTTCTTT. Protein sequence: CASSRDREAFF.

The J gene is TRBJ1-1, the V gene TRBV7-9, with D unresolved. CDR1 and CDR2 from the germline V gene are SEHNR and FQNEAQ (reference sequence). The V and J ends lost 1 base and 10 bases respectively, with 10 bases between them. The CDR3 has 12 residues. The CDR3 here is CASSLGRNGAFF. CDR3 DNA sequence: TGTGCCAGCAGCTTAGGGAGGAACGGAGCTTTCTTT. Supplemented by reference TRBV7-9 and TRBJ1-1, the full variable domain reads DTGVSQNPRHKITKRGQNVTFRCDPISEHNRLYWYRQTLGQGPEFLTYFQNEAQLEKSRLLSDRFSAERPKGSFSTLEIQRTEQGDSAMYLCASSLGRNGAFFGQGTRLTVV.

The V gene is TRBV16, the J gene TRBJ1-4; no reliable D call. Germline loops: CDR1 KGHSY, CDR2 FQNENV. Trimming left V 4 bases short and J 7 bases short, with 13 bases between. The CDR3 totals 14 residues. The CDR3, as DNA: TGTGCCAGCAGCCTACCGCCGGCGGGTGAAAAACTGTTTTTT. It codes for CASSLPPAGEKLFF.

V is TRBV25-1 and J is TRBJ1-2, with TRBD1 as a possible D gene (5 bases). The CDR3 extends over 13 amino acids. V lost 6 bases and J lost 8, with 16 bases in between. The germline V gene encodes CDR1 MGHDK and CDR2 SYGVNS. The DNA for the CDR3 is TGTGCCAGCAGGAAAGGACAAATGGGGGGCTACACCTTC. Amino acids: CASRKGQMGGYTF.

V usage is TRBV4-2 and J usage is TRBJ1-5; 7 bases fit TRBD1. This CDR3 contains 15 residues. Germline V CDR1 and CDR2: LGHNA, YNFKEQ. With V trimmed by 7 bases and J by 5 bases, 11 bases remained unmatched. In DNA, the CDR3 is TGTGCCAGCACCCCCTCGGGGGACAGAGATCAGCCCCAGCATTTT. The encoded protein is CASTPSGDRDQPQHF.

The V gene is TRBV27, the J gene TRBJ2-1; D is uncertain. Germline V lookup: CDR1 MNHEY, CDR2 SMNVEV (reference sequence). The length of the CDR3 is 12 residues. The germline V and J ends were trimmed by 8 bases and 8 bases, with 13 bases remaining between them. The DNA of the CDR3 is TGTGCCAGCTCCGGCCGGGTTGATGAGCAGTTCTTC. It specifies CASSGRVDEQFF.

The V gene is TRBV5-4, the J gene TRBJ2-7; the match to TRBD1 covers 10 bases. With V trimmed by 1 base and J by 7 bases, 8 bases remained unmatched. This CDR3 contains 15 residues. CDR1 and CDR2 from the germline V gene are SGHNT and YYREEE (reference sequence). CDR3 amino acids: CASSLKGQGTGEQYF. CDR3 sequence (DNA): TGTGCCAGCAGCTTGAAGGGACAGGGGACGGGAGAGCAGTACTTC.

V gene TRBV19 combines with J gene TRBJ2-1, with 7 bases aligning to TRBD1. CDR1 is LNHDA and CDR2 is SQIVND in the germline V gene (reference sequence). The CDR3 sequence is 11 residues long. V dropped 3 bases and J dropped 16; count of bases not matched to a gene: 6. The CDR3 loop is CASSMSGQTFF. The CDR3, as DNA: TGTGCCAGTAGTATGTCGGGACAGACCTTCTTC. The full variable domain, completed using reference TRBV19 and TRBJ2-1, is DGGITQSPKYLFRKEGQNVTLSCEQNLNHDAMYWYRQDPGQGLRLIYYSQIVNDFQKGDIAEGYSVSREKKESFPLTVTSAQKNPTAFYLCASSMSGQTFFGPGTRLTVL.

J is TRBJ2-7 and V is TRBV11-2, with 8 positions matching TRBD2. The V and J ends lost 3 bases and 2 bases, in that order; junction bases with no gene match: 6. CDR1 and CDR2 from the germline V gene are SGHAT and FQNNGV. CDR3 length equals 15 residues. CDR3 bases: TGTGCCAGCAGCTTCTCCGCGGGAGGAACCTACGAGCAGTACTTC. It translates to CASSFSAGGTYEQYF.

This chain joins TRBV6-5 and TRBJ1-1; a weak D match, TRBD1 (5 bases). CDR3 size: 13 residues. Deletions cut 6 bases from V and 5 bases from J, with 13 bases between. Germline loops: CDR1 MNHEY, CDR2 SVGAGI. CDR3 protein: CASRVGGNTEAFF. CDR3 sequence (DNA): TGTGCCAGCAGAGTCGGGGGGAATACTGAAGCTTTCTTT.

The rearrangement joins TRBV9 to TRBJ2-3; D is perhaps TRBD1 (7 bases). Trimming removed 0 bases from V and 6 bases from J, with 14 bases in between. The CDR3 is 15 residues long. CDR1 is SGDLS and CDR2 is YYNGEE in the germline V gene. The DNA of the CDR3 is TGTGCCAGCAGCGTAGGGAGGGGGCAGGGTGATACGCAGTATTTT. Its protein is CASSVGRGQGDTQYF.

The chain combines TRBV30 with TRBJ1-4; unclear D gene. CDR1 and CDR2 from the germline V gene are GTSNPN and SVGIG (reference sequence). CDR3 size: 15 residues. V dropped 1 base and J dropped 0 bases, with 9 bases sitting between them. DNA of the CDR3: TGTGCCTGGAGTGAACAGCGGACAACTAATGAAAAACTGTTTTTT. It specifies CAWSEQRTTNEKLFF. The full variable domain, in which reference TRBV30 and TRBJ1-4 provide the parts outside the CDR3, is SQTIHQWPATLVQPVGSPLSLECTVEGTSNPNLYWYRQAAGRGLQLLFYSVGIGQISSEVPQNLSASRPQDRQFILSSKKLLLSDSGFYLCAWSEQRTTNEKLFFGSGTQLSVL.

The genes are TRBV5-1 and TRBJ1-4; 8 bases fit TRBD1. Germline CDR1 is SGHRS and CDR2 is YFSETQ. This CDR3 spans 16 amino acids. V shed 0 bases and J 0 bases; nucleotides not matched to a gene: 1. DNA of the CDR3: TGCGCCAGCAGCTTGGCAGGGGGCACAACTAATGAAAAACTGTTTTTT. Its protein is CASSLAGGTTNEKLFF.